This T cell receptor beta chain was sequenced in a study of neurological immune-mediated disorders (dated by TCRdb to the late 2010s). Turning to the overall study: The study compared peripheral blood TCR-beta repertoires of HTLV-I-associated myelopathy (HAM/TSP) patients, multiple sclerosis patients and healthy controls using UMI-based sequencing. The roughly 110 TCR-beta libraries included longitudinal samples, technical triplicates and paired sorted CD4+ and CD8+ T-cell subsets alongside PBMC samples. Of the approximately 70 subjects in the cohort, some 15 were HAM/TSP patients, roughly 34 were multiple sclerosis patients, and approximately 20 were healthy controls. The research as a whole found: TCR clonal expansion was greatest in HAM/TSP patients and smallest in MS patients, who ranked below even healthy controls. Expanded clones from different subjects shared no identical CDR3 amino acid sequences, which suggests that TCR-beta repertoires were private in all groups.

Ten or more counts support this clonotype. There is no known antigen for this receptor. Base-call qualities are not available, and no considerably larger clone is one nucleotide away. cDNA was synthesized by template-switch 5'RACE using a primer carrying a 10-nucleotide random unique molecular identifier by which each TCR transcript was tagged. Every sequencing run yielded over 170 million TCR-beta sequences covering 15-18 subjects. The RNeasy kit was used for extraction of total RNA. The KAPA Real-time Library Amplification kit was used to amplify TCR-beta VDJ regions with primers for the TCR constant region and the 5'RACE anchor. A first PCR added sample indexes and Illumina adaptors, after which a second PCR increased the library yield. The roughly 650 bp TCR product was size-selected on a 2% E-gel SizeSelection system after Ampure bead purification. Before pooling, libraries had their quality checked on a Bioanalyzer, their concentration measured with Qubit, and their quantity determined with the Kapa Library Quantification kit. An Illumina HiSeq 2500 was used to sequence the libraries paired-end at 2 x 150 bp. To increase sequence diversity, roughly 23-30% phiX was spiked into each library pool. In the original analysis: The UMI-based MiGEC pipeline processed quality-filtered reads and removed over 80% of raw TCR sequences during error correction. VDJ genes were aligned to IMGT germline references, and each clonotype was defined by a unique CDR3 amino acid sequence together with V-J genes. Clonal expansion, Shannon diversity and CDR3 relatedness were evaluated with VDJtools (CalcPairwiseDistances, ClusterSamples), while phylogenetic trees were built in CLCbio workbench. Using coefficient-of-variation modelling across technical triplicates, the study counted a clone as expanded if it had at least 8 unique UMIs. TCRdb reprocessed the public reads (quality trimming at Q25 with fastp, clone calling with MiXCR) and kept in-frame beta chains. Each entry is one CDR3 protein sequence, shown with its most common DNA and genes. The V and J calls reflect TCRdb's pipeline rather than the authors' work. Across this sample there are tens of thousands of distinct CDR3 sequences, with approximately 14% seen only once. 27% of the sample is taken by the ten largest.

Unsorted PBMC libraries were generated from 2 million PBMCs stored in RNAlater at -80 °C until RNA extraction. Peripheral blood was subjected to Ficoll-Hypaque density gradient centrifugation to isolate PBMCs, which were then cryopreserved in liquid nitrogen. There are 15 amino acids in the CDR3, from cysteine to phenylalanine inclusive. Only the CDR3 DNA is retained, 45 bases long and in frame from the first base. V is reduced by 0 bases and J by 4 bases, leaving a spacing of 12 bases between them. As encoded in the germline V gene, CDR1 is LGHNA while CDR2 is YSLEER. The V and J segments used are TRBV4-3 and TRBJ2-5; the D gene cannot be named for sure. Sequencing was carried out using PBMCs. The sequence came from a woman aged 45-60 years with HTLV-1-associated myelopathy (HAM/TSP). The nucleotides are TGCGCCAGCAGCCAAGATTCCGCGCTGGTAGAGACCCAGTACTTC. Translated, this gives CASSQDSALVETQYF.